Described below is a single TCR beta chain sequence and its context. It has no known antigen specificity. Base qualities were left out, and no much larger clone turns up one base away. The CDR3 runs 14 residues from the cysteine to the phenylalanine. The only DNA kept is the CDR3, 42 bases in frame from the first base. CDR1 DFQATT and CDR2 SNEGSKA are derived from the germline V gene (reference sequence). Compared with germline, V lacks 6 bases and J lacks 6 bases; bases without a gene match: 12. The sample belongs to a study of CD8 T cells in Susac syndrome (dated by TCRdb to between 2018 and 2020). A note on the overall study: Whether CD8+ T cell activation and differentiation in Susac syndrome was antigen driven was tested using repertoire sequencing. What the study reported, not specific to this receptor: The TCR sequencing and HLA analysis was acknowledged to have included a relatively small number of individuals.

RNA was extracted with the RNeasy kit and roughly 0.5 to 1 ug was reverse transcribed using random hexamers. TCR beta CDR3 regions were amplified with the immunoSEQ multiplex PCR assay covering 54 Vbeta and 13 Jbeta segments. PCR amplification bias was corrected by using a synthetic template baseline for primer optimization and computational correction. The authors' pipeline ran thus. Reads were annotated to V, D and J genes per IMGT and analyzed with immunoSEQ Analyzer, keeping only productive sequences. To calculate clonality, Shannon entropy was normalized by log2 of the number of productive unique sequences and then subtracted from one. For each patient and control, public and private clones were evaluated within the 100 most prevalent clones. Susac-specific clones were defined as absent from healthy and MS cohorts, 800 to 1,200 published viral clones and other ImmuneACCESS disease sequences. Using fastp trimming at Q25 and MiXCR clonotype assembly, TCRdb reanalyzed the public sequencing data and kept in-frame beta chains. When rows share a CDR3 protein, they turn into one entry using the most common DNA and genes. The V and J calls reflect TCRdb's pipeline rather than the authors' work. The sample contains about 150,000 distinct CDR3 sequences, approximately 93% of them found a single time. Under 0.095% of the sample comes from the top ten.

High-throughput TCR beta sequencing profiled peripheral blood CD8+ and CD4+ T cells from healthy donors, Susac syndrome patients and multiple sclerosis patients. Multiple sclerosis controls were treatment-naive patients with stable or active relapsing-remitting disease fulfilling revised McDonald criteria. Bulk CD8+ and CD4+ T cells were purified by magnetic negative isolation, while CD8+ TEMRA cells were enriched using FACS. Blood was drawn into EDTA tubes, processed within 24 hours, and PBMCs were isolated by density gradient centrifugation. PBMCs intended for TCR sequencing were cryopreserved in liquid nitrogen and thawed later in a water bath at 37 degrees C. The sorted or isolated CD4+, CD8+ and CD8+ TEMRA cells had a purity of 90% or higher.

The sequenced sample consisted of CD4+ T cells from PBMCs. This chain joins TRBV20-1 to TRBJ2-7; TRBD2 aligns with 9 central bases. The TCR comes from a human donor with multiple sclerosis. The DNA sequence is TGCAGTGCAACTGGAACCGGGACTAGCCTCGAGCAGTACTTC. Its translation is CSATGTGTSLEQYF.